These 30 T cell receptor beta chains were all obtained from the same sample, sequenced in a study of graft-versus-host responses after intestinal transplantation. Libraries were prepared by immunoSEQ multiplex PCR; TCRdb keeps only in-frame clonotypes and omits some of them. The profile shows over 45,000 clones, around 93% of them singletons. Sample: PBMCs, taken around 27 months after a first intestinal transplant, on the day of a second. Source of these receptors: a human patient who received an intestinal transplant, so some T cells may come from the graft donor.

V and J are TRBV10-2 and TRBJ2-1; TRBD2 agrees at 13 bases. Germline V gene sequence: CDR1 WSHSY, CDR2 SAAADI. J was trimmed by 1 base and V by 1 base; bases with no gene match: 1. CDR3 size: 17 residues. The CDR3 sequence: CASSEWTSGSSYNEQFF. For the CDR3, the DNA is TGCGCCAGCAGTGAGTGGACTAGCGGGAGTTCCTACAATGAGCAGTTCTTC.

The chain couples TRBV5-1 to TRBJ2-5, with TRBD2 matching 8 bases. The germline V gene has CDR1 SGHRS and CDR2 YFSETQ. V shed 0 bases, J shed 4 bases, and the junction held 8 bases outside the gene matches. The CDR3 is 16 amino acids. The CDR3 reads CASSLGPAGVVETQYF. CDR3 coding DNA: TGCGCCAGCAGCTTGGGTCCAGCGGGAGTAGTAGAGACCCAGTACTTC.

The CDR3 protein is CASSPQSNTEAFF. CDR3 DNA sequence: TGTGCCAGCTCACCACAGTCGAACACTGAAGCTTTCTTT. The J gene is TRBJ1-1, the V gene TRBV18; D unclear. Germline V gene sequence: CDR1 KGHSH, CDR2 LQKENI. The CDR3 is 13 amino acids. The germline V and J ends were trimmed by 1 base and 1 base, with 4 bases remaining between them.

The chain has TRBV6-5 and TRBJ2-1; the D is unclear. The CDR3 runs to 12 residues. Germline CDR1 reads MNHEY; CDR2 reads SVGAGI. Deletions cut 0 bases from V and 7 bases from J, with 4 bases between. This CDR3 is CASSYSGNEQFF. The CDR3 coding sequence is TGTGCCAGCAGTTACTCGGGTAATGAGCAGTTCTTC.

The chain combines TRBV29-1 with TRBJ2-7; 10 bases map to TRBD1. V dropped 6 bases and J dropped 4; count of bases not matched to a gene: 6. The CDR3 has 13 residues. Germline CDR1 and CDR2: SQVTM and ANQGSEA. In DNA form, the CDR3 reads TGCAGCGTAATGGGGACAGGGGTTTACGAGCAGTACTTC. This encodes CSVMGTGVYEQYF.

The chain has TRBV9 and TRBJ2-7; 10 nucleotides agree with TRBD2. This CDR3 comprises 16 residues. Germline V gene data show CDR1 as SGDLS and CDR2 as YYNGEE. With 4 bases clipped from V and 5 bases from J, the junction kept 12 bases outside the gene matches. The CDR3 bases are TGTGCCAGCAGCCAAGGGCCGCTAGCGGGAGATCACGAGCAGTACTTC. It codes for CASSQGPLAGDHEQYF.

This chain connects TRBV11-2 to TRBJ1-3; no reliable D call. Germline V gives CDR1 SGHAT, CDR2 FQNNGV. The CDR3 has 14 amino acids. V was trimmed by 5 bases and J by 0 bases, leaving 8 bases between them. CDR3 amino acids: CASSPLSSGNTIYF. CDR3 DNA sequence: TGTGCCAGCAGCCCGCTTAGCTCTGGAAACACCATATATTTT. Using reference TRBV11-2 and TRBJ1-3 for the parts outside the CDR3, the full variable domain is EAGVAQSPRYKIIEKRQSVAFWCNPISGHATLYWYQQILGQGPKLLIQFQNNGVVDDSQLPKDRFSAERLKGVDSTLKIQPAKLEDSAVYLCASSPLSSGNTIYFGEGSWLTVV.

This clone was found once. J is TRBJ2-7 and V is TRBV27; 7 positions agree with TRBD1. V was clipped by 6 bases and J by 0 bases; unmatched bases: 8. This CDR3 comprises 15 residues. CDR1 is MNHEY, CDR2 SMNVEV, per germline (reference sequence). The CDR3 reads CASSPLDRRSYEQYF. The CDR3 region has the DNA TGTGCCAGCAGCCCCTTGGACAGGCGCTCCTACGAGCAGTACTTC.

This clone was counted once. The chain has TRBV28 and TRBJ1-5; D is possibly TRBD1 (5 bases). Germline loops: CDR1 MDHEN, CDR2 SYDVKM. This CDR3 has 14 amino acids. V was shortened by 7 bases and J by 7 bases, with 17 bases between the two germline ends. CDR3 nucleotide sequence: TGTGCCAGCACCGCGGGACGTACTTACCAGCCCCAGCATTTT. As protein: CASTAGRTYQPQHF.

V and J are TRBV11-2 and TRBJ2-7, with no clear D. CDR1 is SGHAT, CDR2 FQNNGV, per germline. Trimming took off 1 base at V and 4 bases at J, with 8 bases between the two ends. The length of the CDR3 is 13 residues. The CDR3 spells CASSLVSQYEQYF. In DNA, the CDR3 is TGTGCCAGCAGCTTAGTAAGCCAATACGAGCAGTACTTC.

The rearrangement joins TRBV27 to TRBJ2-1; 12 nucleotides line up with TRBD2. The CDR3 is 18 residues long. Germline V gene lookup returns CDR1 MNHEY and CDR2 SMNVEV (reference sequence). Unmatched junction bases numbered 9, after V lost 6 bases and J lost 0 bases. This CDR3 is CASRFGTSGLSSYNEQFF. The CDR3 DNA is TGTGCCAGCAGATTCGGGACTAGCGGGCTTAGCTCCTACAATGAGCAGTTCTTC.

The V gene is TRBV27, the J gene TRBJ2-7; a weak D match, TRBD2 (6 bases). CDR1 is MNHEY and CDR2 is SMNVEV in the germline V gene (reference sequence). The CDR3 is 15 residues long. Trimming left V 2 bases short and J 5 bases short, with 16 bases between. Here the CDR3 reads CASSLATGVDNEQYF. The CDR3 DNA reads as TGTGCCAGCAGTTTAGCCACGGGAGTAGACAACGAGCAGTACTTC.

The chain couples TRBV13 to TRBJ2-5; D tentatively fits TRBD1 or TRBD2 (5 bases each). The germline V gene has CDR1 PRHDT and CDR2 FYEKMQ (reference sequence). Deletions cut 0 bases from V and 4 bases from J, with 6 bases between. CDR3 length: 13 amino acids. In nucleotides, the CDR3 is TGTGCCAGCAGCTTAGGGGGACGAGAGACCCAGTACTTC. Encoded protein: CASSLGGRETQYF.

The chain combines TRBV5-8 with TRBJ1-2, with no clear D. Trimming took off 2 bases at V and 7 bases at J, with 15 bases between the two ends. Germline V gene lookup returns CDR1 SGHTS and CDR2 YDEGEE. The CDR3 loop spans 14 amino acids. CDR3 nucleotides: TGTGCCAGCAGCTTTATATCTCCCAGTGGTGGCTACACCTTC. Translating gives CASSFISPSGGYTF. Full variable domain (outside the CDR3, taken from reference TRBV5-8 and TRBJ1-2): EAGVTQSPTHLIKTRGQQATLRCSPISGHTSVYWYQQALGLGLQFLLWYDEGEERNRGNFPPRFSGRQFPNYSSELNVNALELEDSALYLCASSFISPSGGYTFGSGTRLTVV.

V gene TRBV5-1 combines with J gene TRBJ1-2; unclear D gene. This CDR3 region has 15 residues. V was clipped by 4 bases and J by 2 bases, with 15 bases between them. Germline lookup yields CDR1 SGHRS and CDR2 YFSETQ. CDR3 loop: CASSPGEGANYGYTF. As DNA, the CDR3 is TGCGCCAGCAGCCCGGGTGAAGGAGCAAACTATGGCTACACCTTC.

V is TRBV28 and J is TRBJ2-7; D unclear. Germline CDR1 and CDR2: MDHEN and SYDVKM. Trimming cost V 1 base and J 2 bases, with 3 bases left between them. The CDR3 is 12 amino acids. The CDR3 DNA reads as TGTGCCAGCAGTTTATCCCCCTACGAGCAGTACTTC. Translating gives CASSLSPYEQYF. Together with reference TRBV28 and TRBJ2-7, the CDR3 gives the full variable domain: DVKVTQSSRYLVKRTGEKVFLECVQDMDHENMFWYRQDPGLGLRLIYFSYDVKMKEKGDIPEGYSVSREKKERFSLILESASTNQTSMYLCASSLSPYEQYFGPGTRLTVT.

The chain is built from TRBV9 and TRBJ2-2; either TRBD1 or TRBD2 may fit D (5 bases each). Germline V gives CDR1 SGDLS, CDR2 YYNGEE. Between the trimmed V and J ends, which lost 3 bases and 4 bases, there was a span of 22 bases. The CDR3 has 18 residues. The CDR3 DNA sequence: TGTGCCAGCAGCGCCTCTAGGTCCCCCAGGGACCCCACCGGGGAGCTGTTTTTT. It translates to CASSASRSPRDPTGELFF.

J is TRBJ1-2 and V is TRBV6-5, with TRBD1 matching over 7 bases. This CDR3 is 12 amino acids long. J gave up 1 base and V 10 bases, and 3 bases lay outside the gene matches. Germline V gene data show CDR1 as MNHEY and CDR2 as SVGAGI. CDR3 nucleotides: TGTGCCACGACAGGGATTAACTATGGCTACACCTTC. Translated, it gives CATTGINYGYTF.

This clone appeared once. This chain uses TRBV5-1 with TRBJ1-4; no clear D. Germline lookup yields CDR1 SGHRS and CDR2 YFSETQ. V shed 3 bases and J shed 2 bases, with 14 bases lying between them. This CDR3 is 16 amino acids long. CDR3 region: CASSSSSTGTNEKLFF. Written as DNA, the CDR3 is TGCGCCAGCAGCTCCTCCTCGACGGGCACTAATGAAAAACTGTTTTTT.

The rearrangement joins TRBV10-2 to TRBJ2-1; 8 bases align to TRBD2. The germline gives CDR1 WSHSY, CDR2 SAAADI. The CDR3 totals 14 residues. V was clipped by 6 bases and J by 4 bases; unmatched bases: 5. In DNA form, the CDR3 reads TGCGCCAGCAGCGTGACTAGCGCTTACAATGAGCAGTTCTTC. The encoded protein is CASSVTSAYNEQFF.

The CDR3: CASSLAGTVYNEQFF. DNA of the CDR3: TGTGCCAGCAGCTTGGCCGGGACAGTCTACAATGAGCAGTTCTTC. The chain has TRBV5-8 and TRBJ2-1; 7 bases agree with TRBD1. CDR1 and CDR2 from the germline V gene are SGHTS and YDEGEE. The CDR3 length is 15 residues. Trimming removed 0 bases from V and 3 bases from J; junction bases left unmatched: 3.

A single count supports this clone. This chain uses TRBV28 with TRBJ2-7, with D unclear. The CDR3 spans 14 residues. The germline V gene has CDR1 MDHEN and CDR2 SYDVKM. V was trimmed by 3 bases and J by 1 base, leaving 10 bases between them. The CDR3 here is CASSLRSSSYEQYF. The DNA for the CDR3 is TGTGCCAGCAGTTTGCGGTCCTCTTCCTACGAGCAGTACTTC.

The V gene is TRBV5-6, the J gene TRBJ2-4; D gene ambiguous. The CDR3 totals 12 residues. V lost 3 bases and J lost 0, with 1 base in between. From germline, CDR1 is SGHDT and CDR2 YYEEEE. Here the CDR3 DNA reads TGTGCCAGCAGCTCAGCCAAAAACATTCAGTACTTC. Translated, it gives CASSSAKNIQYF. Looking up the rest from reference TRBV5-6 and TRBJ2-4 gives the full variable domain: DAGVTQSPTHLIKTRGQQVTLRCSPKSGHDTVSWYQQALGQGPQFIFQYYEEEERQRGNFPDRFSGHQFPNYSSELNVNALLLGDSALYLCASSSAKNIQYFGAGTRLSVL.

The chain has TRBV5-8 and TRBJ2-5; D gene uncertain. From germline, CDR1 is SGHTS and CDR2 YDEGEE. Trimming removed 2 bases at V and 6 bases at J, with 17 bases between. The CDR3 extends over 15 amino acids. The CDR3 nucleotides are TGTGCCAGCAGCTTTCTACTTCCCAGTATGCAGACCCAGTACTTC. Translating gives CASSFLLPSMQTQYF.

The chain has TRBV5-1 and TRBJ2-7, with TRBD2 matching over 12 bases. Germline assignment: CDR1 SGHRS and CDR2 YFSETQ. This CDR3 has 14 amino acids. V was clipped by 5 bases and J by 4 bases; unmatched bases: 4. In DNA form, the CDR3 reads TGCGCCAGCAGTCGGACTAGCGGGGATTACGAGCAGTACTTC. It translates to CASSRTSGDYEQYF.

V is TRBV13 and J is TRBJ2-3; D possibly uses TRBD1 or TRBD2 (6 bases each). The germline V gene has CDR1 PRHDT and CDR2 FYEKMQ (reference sequence). The CDR3 has 17 amino acids. V was shortened by 4 bases and J by 6 bases, with 23 bases between the two germline ends. CDR3 protein: CASSSPSEGGIWDTQYF. The DNA of the CDR3 is TGTGCCAGCAGCTCCCCCTCGGAGGGGGGAATATGGGATACGCAGTATTTT. Looking up the rest from reference TRBV13 and TRBJ2-3 gives the full variable domain: AAGVIQSPRHLIKEKRETATLKCYPIPRHDTVYWYQQGPGQDPQFLISFYEKMQSDKGSIPDRFSAQQFSDYHSELNMSSLELGDSALYFCASSSPSEGGIWDTQYFGPGTRLTVL.

The V and J genes are TRBV4-1 and TRBJ2-7, with 9 bases matching TRBD1. The CDR3 has 15 residues. The V and J ends lost 4 bases and 4 bases, in that order; junction bases with no gene match: 8. The V gene's germline CDR1 is MGHRA and CDR2 YSYEKL. CDR3 nucleotide sequence: TGCGCCAGCAGCCCCTCCGGGACAGGGAAGTACGAGCAGTACTTC. Translating gives CASSPSGTGKYEQYF.

V usage is TRBV27 and J usage is TRBJ1-2, with TRBD1 as a possible D gene (6 bases). V gave up 3 bases and J gave up 7 bases, with 18 bases separating them. The germline gives CDR1 MNHEY, CDR2 SMNVEV (reference sequence). This CDR3 contains 15 residues. CDR3 coding DNA: TGTGCCAGCAGTTTCCGAGGTGGGGGGCCGGGTGGCTACACCTTC. It specifies CASSFRGGGPGGYTF.

This chain uses TRBV13 with TRBJ2-7; 7 bases fit TRBD1. The CDR3 has 16 residues. V was pared by 5 bases and J by 3 bases, with 13 bases of the junction left unmatched. From germline, CDR1 is PRHDT and CDR2 FYEKMQ (reference sequence). CDR3 bases: TGTGCCAGCAGCCAGACCACAGGGGCCCCCGACTACGAGCAGTACTTC. Its protein product is CASSQTTGAPDYEQYF.

The rearrangement uses TRBV7-6 and TRBJ1-3, with TRBD1 matching over 9 bases. V shed 5 bases and J 3 bases; nucleotides not matched to a gene: 5. The germline V gene has CDR1 SGHVS and CDR2 FNYEAQ. The length of the CDR3 is 15 residues. The CDR3 reads CASSRGTGYGNTIYF. The DNA for the CDR3 is TGTGCCAGCAGCCGTGGGACAGGGTATGGAAACACCATATATTTT.